The 21 T cell receptor beta chains given below trace back to one sample, sequenced in a study of blood T cell repertoires in COVID-19. Measured with immunoSEQ multiplex PCR; TCRdb has only the in-frame clones, and not every one. Of around 20,000 clones in the sample, roughly 91% are singletons; the top ten hold about 7.4%. Sequenced input: peripheral blood. The receptors were gathered from a woman aged 55 to 70 with active COVID-19.

The V call is TRBV19, the J call TRBJ1-2; D uncertain. Per germline, CDR1 LNHDA and CDR2 SQIVND (reference sequence). The CDR3 covers 12 residues. Trimming removed 3 bases from V and 8 bases from J, with 10 bases in between. This chain's CDR3 is CASSIGVGGYTF. For the CDR3, the DNA is TGTGCCAGTAGTATCGGGGTCGGGGGCTACACCTTC.

As to this clone: One junction end disagrees with the germline gene, perhaps due to a read error. The chain carries TRBV7-7 and TRBJ2-5, with TRBD1 matching over 7 bases. The CDR3 runs to 13 residues. The V gene's germline CDR1 is SSHAT and CDR2 FNYEAQ (reference sequence). The CDR3 region has the DNA TGTGCTAGCAGCAAAGGGACAGTTAGTACCCAGTACTTC. Translating gives CASSKGTVSTQYF.

V is TRBV10-1 and J is TRBJ2-3; 7 nucleotides align to TRBD2. Per germline, CDR1 WNHNN and CDR2 SYGVQD (reference sequence). The CDR3 totals 14 residues. After removal of 4 bases from V and 6 bases from J, the junction contained 7 bases not matched to a gene. Written as DNA, the CDR3 is TGCGCCAGCAGTGCGAGCGGGGTCCCGGATACGCAGTATTTT. Translation: CASSASGVPDTQYF.

This clone has just one count. The rearrangement joins TRBV10-3 to TRBJ1-6; TRBD1 matches 7 bases. J lost 8 bases, V lost 6 bases, and 13 bases had no gene match. The germline V gene encodes CDR1 ENHRY and CDR2 SYGVKD. This CDR3 is built from 16 residues. The CDR3 is CAISSTGDLAHSPLHF. CDR3 DNA: TGTGCCATCAGCAGTACAGGGGATCTCGCCCATTCACCCCTCCACTTT.

The chain joins TRBV11-1 to TRBJ2-1, with D hard to call. V lost 2 bases and J 6 bases, leaving 14 bases between the germline ends. This CDR3 contains 15 residues. Germline CDR1 reads SGHAT; CDR2 reads FQDESV (reference sequence). In DNA, the CDR3 is TGTGCCAGCAGCTTAAACTACCCCTTCGGCAATGAGCAGTTCTTC. Translating gives CASSLNYPFGNEQFF.

The chain is built from TRBV3-1 (or the pseudogene TRBV3-2) and TRBJ1-6; 7 bases agree with TRBD1. Germline CDR1 and CDR2: LGHDT and YNNKEL (reference sequence). CDR3 length equals 14 residues. V dropped 3 bases and J dropped 8; count of bases not matched to a gene: 4. The CDR3 DNA follows: TGTGCCAGCAGCCAGGTCCAGGGGGATTCACCCCTCCACTTT. It encodes CASSQVQGDSPLHF.

This chain links TRBV5-1 with TRBJ2-3; D might be TRBD2 (6 bases). V dropped 3 bases and J dropped 6 bases, with 11 bases sitting between them. The CDR3 covers 13 residues. Germline loops: CDR1 SGHRS, CDR2 YFSETQ. CDR3 in DNA: TGCGCCAGCAGCTGGACTACCGCCGATACGCAGTATTTT. This gives the protein CASSWTTADTQYF.

The chain recombines TRBV5-1 with TRBJ1-5, with 8 bases that match TRBD1. The CDR3 is 15 residues long. The V gene end was trimmed by 0 bases and the J gene end by 5 bases; junction bases not matched to a gene: 4. Germline lookup yields CDR1 SGHRS and CDR2 YFSETQ. In nucleotides, the CDR3 is TGCGCCAGCAGCTTGGGGGACAGGTGGGATCAGCCCCAGCATTTT. Its translation: CASSLGDRWDQPQHF. Filled out from reference TRBV5-1 and TRBJ1-5, the complete variable domain reads KAGVTQTPRYLIKTRGQQVTLSCSPISGHRSVSWYQQTPGQGLQFLFEYFSETQRNKGNFPGRFSGRQFSNSRSEMNVSTLELGDSALYLCASSLGDRWDQPQHFGDGTRLSIL.

The chain carries TRBV12-3 or TRBV12-4 and TRBJ2-7; no reliable D call. The CDR3 is made up of 11 amino acids. The germline V and J ends were trimmed by 3 bases and 6 bases, with 6 bases remaining between them. The CDR3 here is CASSFRGEQYF. The CDR3 coding sequence is TGTGCCAGCAGTTTCCGCGGCGAGCAGTACTTC.

A single count supports this clone. The V gene is TRBV27, the J gene TRBJ2-7; TRBD1 is a possible D gene (5 bases). Trimming shortened V by 0 bases and J by 2 bases, and 8 bases separated the two germline ends. This CDR3 has 14 residues. Per germline, CDR1 MNHEY and CDR2 SMNVEV (reference sequence). CDR3 nucleotides: TGTGCCAGCAGTTTATCGAGACAGACCTACGAGCAGTACTTC. It encodes CASSLSRQTYEQYF.

The chain has TRBV30 and TRBJ2-2; 7 bases match TRBD1. Germline trimming cut 3 bases from V and 4 bases from J; bases unmatched to any gene: 8. Germline assignment: CDR1 GTSNPN and CDR2 SVGIG (reference sequence). The CDR3 length is 15 residues. The CDR3 DNA reads TGTGCCTGGAGGGGGATGGGACAGTCCACCGGGGAGCTGTTTTTT. Translating gives CAWRGMGQSTGELFF.

The chain recombines TRBV4-1 with TRBJ2-5; 7 bases map to TRBD1. Per the germline V gene, CDR1 is MGHRA and CDR2 is YSYEKL. This CDR3 contains 16 residues. V shed 4 bases, J shed 3 bases, and the junction held 11 bases outside the gene matches. CDR3: CASSLPTGAMEETQYF. DNA for the CDR3: TGCGCCAGCAGCCTACCTACAGGGGCGATGGAAGAGACCCAGTACTTC.

The chain couples TRBV3-1 (or the pseudogene TRBV3-2) to TRBJ2-2; 16 bases match TRBD2. CDR3 length: 19 amino acids. V shed 4 bases, J shed 4 bases, and the junction held 9 bases outside the gene matches. Germline V gives CDR1 LGHDT, CDR2 YNNKEL (reference sequence). In nucleotides, the CDR3 is TGTGCCAGCAGCCGCGGGACTAGCGGGGGGGCCTCGGTCACCGGGGAGCTGTTTTTT. This gives the protein CASSRGTSGGASVTGELFF.

The rearrangement uses TRBV19 and TRBJ2-7; 9 nucleotides match TRBD2. Germline V gives CDR1 LNHDA, CDR2 SQIVND (reference sequence). The CDR3 consists of 15 residues. With V trimmed by 5 bases and J by 0 bases, 5 bases remained unmatched. The CDR3 protein is CASSSSGTSSYEQYF. The CDR3, as DNA: TGTGCCAGTAGTTCTAGCGGGACGAGCTCCTACGAGCAGTACTTC.

The gene calls are TRBV3-1 (or the pseudogene TRBV3-2) and TRBJ2-7, with TRBD2 matching over 11 bases. The CDR3 contains 16 residues. Looked up from germline, CDR1 is LGHDT and CDR2 is YNNKEL (reference sequence). J lost 5 bases, V lost 4 bases, and 10 bases had no gene match. The CDR3, as DNA: TGTGCCAGCAGCCTTACACCGGGACTAGCGGTCGACGAGCAGTACTTC. Amino acid sequence: CASSLTPGLAVDEQYF.

This clone was detected once. The CDR3, as DNA: TGTGCCAGCAGCCTAAGACAGGGGGTAACTGAAGCTTTCTTT. Residues: CASSLRQGVTEAFF. The chain employs TRBV6-5 and TRBJ1-1; 9 bases are a match to TRBD1. The germline V gene has CDR1 MNHEY and CDR2 SVGAGI. CDR3 length equals 14 residues. Losses at the gene ends were 6 bases for V and 5 bases for J; bases not matched to a gene: 7.

The J gene is TRBJ2-3, the V gene TRBV29-1; D possibly corresponds to TRBD2 (6 bases). CDR1 and CDR2 from the germline V gene are SQVTM and ANQGSEA. This CDR3 comprises 15 residues. The V end was cut by 5 bases, the J end by 2 bases, with 17 bases between. The CDR3 DNA reads as TGCAGCGTTAGGACCGGGACTGCAAACACAGATACGCAGTATTTT. Encoded protein: CSVRTGTANTDTQYF.

This chain joins TRBV9 and TRBJ2-7, with 9 bases identical to TRBD1. The ends lost 3 bases at V and 4 bases at J; junction bases unmatched: 8. There are 15 residues in the CDR3. Germline CDR1 and CDR2: SGDLS and YYNGEE. DNA for the CDR3: TGTGCCAGCAGCGAACAGGGGGCGCATTCATACGAGCAGTACTTC. This encodes CASSEQGAHSYEQYF.

The chain couples TRBV9 to TRBJ2-2, with 11 bases that match TRBD2. CDR1 and CDR2 from the germline V gene are SGDLS and YYNGEE. V gave up 0 bases and J gave up 2 bases; unmatched junction bases: 6. This CDR3 spans 18 amino acids. This chain's CDR3 is CASSVGLAGGKNTGELFF. The CDR3 region has the DNA TGTGCCAGCAGCGTAGGCCTAGCGGGGGGCAAAAACACCGGGGAGCTGTTTTTT.

The CDR3 DNA sequence: TGTGCCAGCAGCTTTGGCCGGGACAGGGACTATGGCTACACCTTC. Amino acids: CASSFGRDRDYGYTF. V usage is TRBV5-4 and J usage is TRBJ1-2; TRBD1 agrees at 9 bases. V lost 2 bases and J lost 3; bases outside the gene matches: 5. The length of the CDR3 is 15 residues. Germline V gene sequence: CDR1 SGHNT, CDR2 YYREEE (reference sequence).

CDR3: CASSIARGPNEKLFF. DNA for the CDR3: TGTGCCAGTAGTATCGCCAGGGGCCCTAATGAAAAACTGTTTTTT. This chain uses TRBV19 with TRBJ1-4, with a possible D match to TRBD1 (6 bases). The germline V and J ends were trimmed by 3 bases and 3 bases, with 11 bases remaining between them. The CDR3 covers 15 residues. Germline assignment: CDR1 LNHDA and CDR2 SQIVND (reference sequence).